This record covers a single T cell receptor beta chain. This sample was included in a study of CXCR3-negative and CXCR3-positive naive CD8 T cells. The study made its TRB cDNA libraries by 5' RACE, adding UMI labels. With the 5' RACE reads reprocessed, TCRdb shows one record per CDR3 protein and no DNA. This sample carries approximately 41,000 distinct CDR3 sequences, with 13% to 15% going to the ten biggest clones. CDR1 MRHNA and CDR2 SNTAGT come from the germline V gene. This CDR3 spans 15 amino acids. V and J are TRBV6-4 and TRBJ2-3; the TCRdb call, TRBD2, lacks DNA for checking. Sequenced material: memory CD8+ T cells from blood. The source of this sequence is a human donor in good health. Some clones in this sample may be carry-over from other donors' samples. CDR3 sequence reads: CASSGSGGATDTQYF.